These T cell receptor beta chains were read from a single sample in a study of shared clonotypes between healthy human individuals. TCRdb's table, derived via immunoSEQ multiplex PCR, lists solely in-frame clones and lacks some. The sample carries 400,000 to 500,000 clones, roughly 85% recorded once. Sequences were obtained from PBMCs. These receptors were collected from a middle-aged woman in good health. Some clones in this sample may be carry-over from other donors' samples. Each CDR3 is given with its conserved first and last residue. The order of the fields is D gene, V gene, clone size, J gene, CDR3 protein, CDR3 DNA. A D gene is named only where the DNA matches it firmly. Some rows have no size entry. The others give once, few or many, or a class for an expanded clone.

>-|TRBV13|few|TRBJ1-2
CASSFKGDYGYTF
TGTGCCAGCAGCTTCAAGGGAGACTATGGCTACACCTTC
>-|TRBV11-2|-|TRBJ2-7
CASSVDSLLGYEQYF
TGTGCCAGCAGCGTGGACAGCCTACTCGGCTACGAGCAGTACTTC
>-|TRBV5-1|-|TRBJ2-5
CASSLGTLRHETQYF
TGCGCCAGCAGCTTGGGGACACTCCGTCACGAGACCCAGTACTTC
>-|TRBV18|-|TRBJ2-2
CASSLAKPLRGTGELFF
TGTGCCAGCTCACTTGCAAAGCCCCTCCGGGGCACCGGGGAGCTGTTTTTT
>-|TRBV30|-|TRBJ2-5
CAWSVGVPQETQYF
TGTGCCTGGAGTGTCGGTGTCCCCCAAGAGACCCAGTACTTC
>TRBD2|TRBV6-4|many|TRBJ2-1
CATSSGTSDHNEQFF
TGTGCCACCTCATCCGGGACTAGCGACCACAATGAGCAGTTCTTC
>-|TRBV4-3|-|TRBJ1-2
CASSPGGREYGYTF
TGCGCCAGCAGCCCCGGGGGGAGAGAGTATGGCTACACCTTC
>TRBD1|TRBV6-4|few|TRBJ2-3
CASRTDRGTDTQYF
TGTGCCAGCAGGACCGACAGGGGCACAGATACGCAGTATTTT
>TRBD1|TRBV19|-|TRBJ1-5
CASSIRGQGLGRNQPQHF
TGTGCCAGTAGTATTAGGGGACAGGGACTCGGGAGGAATCAGCCCCAGCATTTT
>-|TRBV5-1|-|TRBJ2-7
CASSLDGDFSYEQYF
TGCGCCAGCAGCTTGGACGGGGATTTCTCCTACGAGCAGTACTTC
>-|TRBV7-2|-|TRBJ2-5
CASSPSFIQETQYF
TGTGCCAGCAGCCCCAGCTTCATCCAAGAGACCCAGTACTTC
>TRBD1|TRBV11-2|-|TRBJ2-5
CASSRDRAETQYF
TGTGCCAGCAGCAGGGACAGGGCGGAGACCCAGTACTTC
>-|TRBV5-1|-|TRBJ1-6
CASSFGQPNSPLHF
TGCGCCAGCAGCTTTGGACAGCCTAATTCACCCCTCCACTTT
>TRBD2|TRBV18|-|TRBJ2-3
CASSRLAGGGDTQYF
TGTGCCAGCTCACGACTAGCGGGAGGAGGGGATACGCAGTATTTT
>-|TRBV30|-|TRBJ1-2
CAWRGEGGVYGYTF
TGTGCCTGGAGGGGTGAAGGTGGGGTCTATGGCTACACCTTC
>-|TRBV18|-|TRBJ2-2
CASSPPRRTETNTGELFF
TGTGCCAGCTCACCACCCCGCAGGACGGAAACGAACACCGGGGAGCTGTTTTTT
>-|TRBV28|once|TRBJ2-1
CASSLGPYNEQFF
TGTGCCAGCAGTTTAGGACCCTACAATGAGCAGTTCTTC
>-|TRBV19|-|TRBJ2-6
CASSIAEWGANVLTF
TGTGCCAGTAGTATCGCGGAATGGGGGGCCAACGTCCTGACTTTC
>-|TRBV7-2|few|TRBJ1-1
CASSFGGARNTEAFF
TGTGCCAGCAGCTTTGGAGGGGCTCGGAACACTGAAGCTTTCTTT
>-|TRBV4-1|-|TRBJ2-1
CASSLTLTGAGGNEQFF
TGCGCCAGCAGCCTTACCCTTACAGGGGCCGGGGGCAATGAGCAGTTCTTC
>-|TRBV5-8|few|TRBJ2-3
CASSLFLGDTQYF
TGTGCCAGCAGCTTGTTTCTCGGAGATACGCAGTATTTT
>-|TRBV27|-|TRBJ2-7
CVSSSGPRWSEQYF
TGTGTCAGCAGCTCCGGCCCGAGATGGTCCGAGCAGTACTTC
>TRBD2|TRBV6-5|-|TRBJ2-7
CATLNGRPCEQYF
TGTGCCACCCTTAACGGGAGGCCATGCGAGCAGTACTTC
>-|TRBV19|-|TRBJ1-1
CASSSARGTEAFF
TGTGCCAGTAGTAGTGCGAGGGGCACTGAAGCTTTCTTT
>TRBD1|TRBV19|-|TRBJ1-1
CASSIRTGRLDTEAFF
TGTGCCAGTAGTATCCGGACAGGGAGGTTGGACACTGAAGCTTTCTTT
>TRBD1|TRBV5-4|-|TRBJ1-2
CASSSGQGAHYGYTF
TGTGCCAGCAGCTCCGGACAGGGGGCCCACTATGGCTACACCTTC
>TRBD2|TRBV28|-|TRBJ2-2
CASSLAGENTGELFF
TGTGCCAGCAGTTTGGCGGGAGAGAACACCGGGGAGCTGTTTTTT
>TRBD2|TRBV6-5|few|TRBJ2-1
CASSHRTSMDEQFF
TGTGCCAGCAGCCACCGGACTAGCATGGATGAGCAGTTCTTC
>-|TRBV7-9|few|TRBJ1-1
CASSLVRERAFF
TGTGCCAGCAGCTTAGTCCGGGAAAGAGCTTTCTTT
>TRBD2|TRBV7-3|-|TRBJ2-1
CASSQGGLAGGINEQFF
TGTGCCAGCAGCCAGGGGGGACTAGCGGGAGGGATCAATGAGCAGTTCTTC
>TRBD1|TRBV5-1|-|TRBJ1-4
CASSPDRGSGEKLFF
TGCGCCAGCAGCCCGGACAGGGGGTCTGGTGAAAAACTGTTTTTT
>TRBD2|TRBV5-8|-|TRBJ2-1
CASSLVGGNEQFF
TGTGCCAGCAGCTTGGTGGGGGGGAATGAGCAGTTCTTC
>-|TRBV4-2|-|TRBJ1-1
CASSQETGIMNTEAFF
TGTGCCAGCAGCCAAGAAACAGGTATAATGAACACTGAAGCTTTCTTT
>-|TRBV11-2|many|TRBJ2-5
CASRQGMETQYF
TGTGCCAGCAGGCAGGGAATGGAGACCCAGTACTTC
>-|TRBV5-1|many|TRBJ1-1
CASSLMPSSGVAMNTEAFF
TGCGCCAGCAGCCTCATGCCTAGTTCTGGCGTCGCCATGAACACTGAAGCTTTCTTT
>TRBD1|TRBV27|few|TRBJ1-2
CASRPTGGHGGGYTF
TGTGCCAGCAGGCCGACAGGGGGCCACGGGGGTGGCTACACCTTC
>TRBD2|TRBV11-3|once|TRBJ2-2
CASSAGTRDTGELFF
TGTGCCAGCAGCGCCGGGACTAGGGACACCGGGGAGCTGTTTTTT
>-|TRBV7-8|once|TRBJ2-4
CASSLAGSGPKNIQYF
TGTGCCAGCAGCTTAGCGGGGTCAGGGCCCAAAAACATTCAGTACTTC
>-|TRBV18|-|TRBJ2-3
CASSATDGASTDTQYF
TGTGCCAGCTCCGCCACGGACGGAGCTAGCACAGATACGCAGTATTTT
>TRBD2|TRBV14|-|TRBJ2-7
CASSQALLAGGHEQYF
TGTGCCAGCAGCCAAGCTTTGCTAGCGGGTGGACACGAGCAGTACTTC
>-|TRBV18|-|TRBJ2-1
CASSSGPPGEQFF
TGTGCCAGCTCATCGGGACCGCCGGGGGAGCAGTTCTTC
>-|TRBV19|few|TRBJ2-7
CASSGTTYEQYF
TGTGCCAGTTCGGGTACCACCTACGAGCAGTACTTC
>TRBD1|TRBV9|many|TRBJ2-7
CASSVQGASHEQYF
TGTGCCAGCAGCGTACAGGGGGCTTCTCACGAGCAGTACTTC
>TRBD2|TRBV18|-|TRBJ2-7
CASSLGLAEAYEQYF
TGTGCCAGCTCACTAGGACTAGCGGAAGCCTACGAGCAGTACTTC
>-|TRBV9|few|TRBJ2-2
CASSLAIAGELFF
TGTGCCAGCAGCCTAGCGATCGCCGGGGAGCTGTTTTTT
>TRBD1|TRBV7-9|-|TRBJ1-2
CASSLVRDRGYGYTF
TGTGCCAGCAGCTTAGTACGGGACAGGGGATATGGCTACACCTTC
>-|TRBV2|once|TRBJ2-3
CASSDRGPDAQYF
TGTGCCAGCAGTGATAGGGGACCTGACGCGCAGTATTTT
>-|TRBV19|-|TRBJ2-5
CASSPGKETQYF
TGTGCCAGTAGTCCAGGGAAAGAGACCCAGTACTTC
>TRBD1|TRBV19|-|TRBJ1-5
CASSPGQGRQPQHF
TGTGCCAGTAGCCCTGGACAGGGCCGGCAGCCCCAGCATTTT
>TRBD1|TRBV27|-|TRBJ2-7
CASSRRTGTYEQYF
TGTGCCAGCAGTAGGCGGACAGGGACCTACGAGCAGTACTTC
>TRBD1|TRBV19|-|TRBJ2-2
CASTPWGDRVTGELFF
TGTGCCAGTACCCCCTGGGGGGACAGGGTTACCGGGGAGCTGTTTTTT
>TRBD2|TRBV27|-|TRBJ2-3
CASRPTLAGTDTQYF
TGTGCCAGCAGGCCAACGCTAGCGGGGACAGATACGCAGTATTTT
>-|TRBV10-2|few|TRBJ2-2
CASSGGLTELFF
TGCGCCAGCAGTGGAGGCTTAACAGAGCTGTTTTTT